The 11 T cell receptor beta chains given below trace back to one sample, sequenced in a study of beta chain features in type 1 diabetes. cDNA synthesis used the whole RNA isolate, giving expressed TCRB sequences. Profiled with immunoSEQ multiplex PCR; TCRdb holds only in-frame clones, not every one. The sample carries under 550,000 clones, approximately 10% recorded once. The material sequenced was naive CD4+ T cells from blood. The receptor set was obtained from a woman aged 18-29 years in good health.

The table lists this clone with a few counts. The rearrangement links TRBV29-1 to TRBJ1-4; D is perhaps TRBD1 (5 bases). V was pared by 7 bases and J by 7 bases, with 13 bases between. Germline V gene data show CDR1 as SQVTM and CDR2 as ANQGSEA. The CDR3 sequence is 12 residues long. CDR3 residues: CSAWSGSEKLFF. The CDR3 region has the DNA TGCAGCGCCTGGTCAGGGAGTGAAAAACTGTTTTTT.

V is TRBV5-1 and J is TRBJ1-3; TRBD1 might be the D (5 bases). The germline V and J ends were trimmed by 0 bases and 3 bases, with 10 bases remaining between them. Germline CDR1 reads SGHRS; CDR2 reads YFSETQ. The CDR3 runs 15 residues. CDR3 residues: CASSLAGLGGNTIYF. Here the CDR3 DNA reads TGCGCCAGCAGCTTGGCAGGGCTAGGTGGAAACACCATATATTTT.

The chain couples TRBV28 to TRBJ1-2; D remains ambiguous. The germline V gene encodes CDR1 MDHEN and CDR2 SYDVKM. CDR3 length: 12 residues. Trimming pared 6 bases from V and 4 bases from J, leaving 9 bases between. In DNA, the CDR3 is TGTGCCAGCAGGCGGGATAGCTATGGCTACACCTTC. It yields the protein CASRRDSYGYTF.

In its sample, this clone was seen many times. This chain links TRBV30 with TRBJ2-1; weak D call: TRBD2 (6 bases). There are 15 residues in the CDR3. Trimming shortened V by 1 base and J by 6 bases, and 16 bases separated the two germline ends. CDR1 is GTSNPN, CDR2 SVGIG, per germline (reference sequence). For the CDR3, the DNA is TGTGCCTGGAGTGGGGGACTCAACCGCTCCAATGAGCAGTTCTTC. It specifies CAWSGGLNRSNEQFF. Full variable domain (outside the CDR3, taken from reference TRBV30 and TRBJ2-1): SQTIHQWPATLVQPVGSPLSLECTVEGTSNPNLYWYRQAAGRGLQLLFYSVGIGQISSEVPQNLSASRPQDRQFILSSKKLLLSDSGFYLCAWSGGLNRSNEQFFGPGTRLTVL.

This clone was detected a few times. The V gene is TRBV27, the J gene TRBJ1-1, with D possibly matching TRBD1 (6 bases). Trimming took 3 bases from V and 4 from J, leaving 12 bases between them. Per the germline V gene, CDR1 is MNHEY and CDR2 is SMNVEV (reference sequence). The length of the CDR3 is 14 residues. CDR3 in DNA: TGTGCCAGCAGTTTCCACAGGGATTCCACTGAAGCTTTCTTT. As protein: CASSFHRDSTEAFF.

This clone was seen a few times. The gene calls are TRBV7-2 and TRBJ2-1; D gene uncertain. The CDR3 is 16 residues long. Trimming took off 0 bases at V and 0 bases at J, with 9 bases between the two ends. The V gene's germline CDR1 is SGHTA and CDR2 FQGNSA. CDR3: CASSLAGPSSYNEQFF. CDR3 sequence (DNA): TGTGCCAGCAGCTTAGCGGGCCCGAGCTCCTACAATGAGCAGTTCTTC.

There are a few counts of this clone. The chain employs TRBV29-1 and TRBJ2-7; D is perhaps TRBD1 (6 bases). The CDR3 consists of 16 residues. The ends were cut back, 6 bases at V and 5 bases at J, with 26 bases in the middle. Looked up from germline, CDR1 is SQVTM and CDR2 is ANQGSEA. The CDR3 bases are TGCAGCGTCTCAACCGGGACATCCTTTTCTATCGACGAGCAGTACGTC. The encoded protein is CSVSTGTSFSIDEQYV.

Ten or more counts support this clone. Other DNA sequences within the sample encode an identical CDR3. The V call is TRBV18, the J call TRBJ2-3; D ambiguous. The CDR3 has 11 amino acids. V gave up 2 bases and J gave up 4 bases, with 1 base separating them. Per germline, CDR1 KGHSH and CDR2 LQKENI. The CDR3 here is CASSPADTQYF. In DNA, the CDR3 is TGTGCCAGCTCACCAGCAGATACGCAGTATTTT.

This clone came up a few times. The rearrangement links TRBV7-2 to TRBJ2-1, with D possibly TRBD2 on 5 matching bases. Trimming stripped 5 bases from V and 4 bases from J, with 18 bases between. CDR1 SGHTA and CDR2 FQGNSA come from the germline V gene. There are 16 residues in the CDR3. The CDR3 loop is CASSRPSGGPYNEQFF. Written as DNA, the CDR3 is TGTGCCAGCAGCCGCCCCTCGGGCGGGCCATACAATGAGCAGTTCTTC.

This rearrangement joins TRBV4-3 to TRBJ2-3, with TRBD1 identical over 9 bases. Per germline, CDR1 LGHNA and CDR2 YSLEER. V was clipped by 2 bases and J by 4 bases; unmatched bases: 22. This CDR3 is built from 21 residues. The CDR3 region has the DNA TGCGCCAGCAGCCAATCCCCTCCTCGGTGGGGACAGGGACGCACATCAGATACGCAGTATTTT. It translates to CASSQSPPRWGQGRTSDTQYF.

The genes are TRBV4-1 and TRBJ2-6; D is possibly TRBD1 (6 bases). The V end lost 1 base, the J end lost 2 bases, and 9 bases lay between the germline ends. The CDR3 extends over 16 amino acids. The germline V gene has CDR1 MGHRA and CDR2 YSYEKL. The CDR3 bases are TGCGCCAGCAGCCAAGTGGGACAAGCTGGGGCCAACGTCCTGACTTTC. It translates to CASSQVGQAGANVLTF.